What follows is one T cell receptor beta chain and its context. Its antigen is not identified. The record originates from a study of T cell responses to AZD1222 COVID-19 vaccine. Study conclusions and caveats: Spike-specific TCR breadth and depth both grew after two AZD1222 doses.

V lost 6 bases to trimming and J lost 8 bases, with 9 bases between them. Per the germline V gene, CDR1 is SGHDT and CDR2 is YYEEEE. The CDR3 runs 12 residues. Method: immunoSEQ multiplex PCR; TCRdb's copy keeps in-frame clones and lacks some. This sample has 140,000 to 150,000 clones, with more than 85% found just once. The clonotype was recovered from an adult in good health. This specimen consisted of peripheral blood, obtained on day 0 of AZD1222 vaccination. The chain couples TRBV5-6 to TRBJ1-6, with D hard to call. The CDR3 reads CASTGLDSPLHF. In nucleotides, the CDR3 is TGTGCCAGCACCGGTCTTGATTCACCCCTCCACTTT.